The rows below give T cell receptor beta chains drawn from one sample of a study of human T cells and chemical hapten exposure. TCRdb fed the RACE reads into MiXCR, producing one record per CDR3 protein. The data contain some 93,000 distinct CDR3 sequences, approximately 10% of them singletons. The specimen sequenced was whole blood. The receptors were gathered from a female donor in good health. Some clones in this sample may be carry-over from other donors' samples. Both conserved end residues are part of each CDR3. A D gene is named only where the DNA matches it firmly. Not all rows give a size; the values are once, few, many and, for expanded clones, a class.

size	V	D	J	CDR3	DNA
many	TRBV29-1	.	TRBJ2-6	CSVDSLGRSGANVLTF	TGCAGCGTTGACTCGCTCGGCAGGTCTGGGGCCAACGTCCTGACTTTC
few	TRBV20-1	.	TRBJ1-1	CSARNHRATNTEAFF	TGCAGTGCTAGGAACCACAGGGCGACGAACACTGAAGCTTTCTTT
few	TRBV29-1	.	TRBJ1-2	CSVEVSQGRGYTF	TGCAGCGTTGAAGTGTCTCAGGGTCGGGGCTACACCTTC
few	TRBV20-1	TRBD1	TRBJ1-4	CSALGQTNEKLFF	TGCAGTGCTTTGGGACAGACAAATGAAAAACTGTTTTTT
few	TRBV6-4	TRBD1	TRBJ2-2	CASTPGQGAGELFF	TGTGCCAGCACTCCCGGGCAGGGGGCCGGGGAGCTGTTTTTT
.	TRBV28	.	TRBJ1-1	CASREGGGNTEAFF	TGTGCCAGCAGAGAAGGGGGAGGAAACACTGAAGCTTTCTTT
.	TRBV19	TRBD1	TRBJ1-2	CASSISSTGSYYGYTF	TGTGCCAGTAGTATCAGCTCGACAGGGTCTTACTATGGCTACACCTTC
few	TRBV7-9	.	TRBJ2-3	CASSQIAQGYSDTQYF	TGTGCCAGCAGCCAAATTGCCCAGGGCTATTCAGATACGCAGTATTTT
.	TRBV7-6	.	TRBJ1-1	CASSLDPYTEAFF	TGTGCCAGCAGCTTAGACCCCTACACTGAAGCTTTCTTT
.	TRBV20-1	TRBD2	TRBJ2-5	CSARDPSGITETQYF	TGCAGTGCTAGAGATCCCAGCGGGATCACAGAGACCCAGTACTTC
few	TRBV7-9	.	TRBJ2-1	CASSFLQGGEQFF	TGTGCCAGCAGCTTCCTACAGGGAGGTGAGCAGTTCTTC
.	TRBV12-3/TRBV12-4	.	TRBJ2-5	CASREGPQETQYF	TGTGCCAGCAGGGAGGGTCCCCAAGAGACCCAGTACTTC
few	TRBV7-9	TRBD2	TRBJ2-7	CASSHSGMGNEQYF	TGTGCCAGCAGCCATAGCGGGATGGGGAACGAGCAGTACTTC
many	TRBV6-2/TRBV6-3	TRBD1	TRBJ2-1	CASSNRDRGPGYNEQFF	TGTGCCAGCAGTAACCGGGACAGGGGGCCAGGCTACAATGAGCAGTTCTTC
few	TRBV7-9	.	TRBJ2-5	CASSGRDRETQYF	TGTGCCAGCAGCGGCCGGGACCGAGAGACCCAGTACTTC
many	TRBV28	TRBD1	TRBJ1-2	CASSPGTGGYTF	TGTGCCAGCAGTCCAGGGACAGGCGGCTACACCTTC
many	TRBV20-1	.	TRBJ2-7	CSARDSGSVSGGDEQYF	TGCAGTGCTAGAGATTCGGGTTCGGTTAGCGGAGGCGACGAGCAGTACTTC
few	TRBV7-9	.	TRBJ2-7	CASSPRAIRDEQYF	TGTGCCAGCAGCCCCCGCGCGATCAGGGACGAGCAGTACTTC
many	TRBV6-6	.	TRBJ2-2	CASRYSTDTGELFF	TGTGCCAGCAGATATTCCACGGACACCGGGGAGCTGTTTTTT
many	TRBV15	TRBD2	TRBJ2-1	CATSRGTLAAYNEQFF	TGTGCCACCAGCAGGGGAACGCTAGCGGCCTACAATGAGCAGTTCTTC
.	TRBV3-1	TRBD2	TRBJ2-7	CASSQEPPYSGSWSYEQYF	TGTGCCAGCAGCCAAGAACCACCCTATAGCGGGAGTTGGTCCTACGAGCAGTACTTC
few	TRBV4-1	.	TRBJ1-1	CASSWRGGQGGTEAFF	TGCGCCAGCAGCTGGAGAGGGGGGCAGGGCGGCACTGAAGCTTTCTTT
many	TRBV27	.	TRBJ2-1	CASSLYYGLDFEQFF	TGTGCCAGCAGTTTATACTACGGCCTAGATTTCGAGCAGTTCTTC
.	TRBV19	.	TRBJ1-5	CASSPRLSNQPQHF	TGTGCCAGTAGTCCACGTCTTAGCAATCAGCCCCAGCATTTT
few	TRBV7-9	TRBD1	TRBJ1-2	CASSLGQGDGYTF	TGTGCCAGCAGCTTGGGACAGGGGGATGGCTACACCTTC
.	TRBV16	.	TRBJ2-7	CASSQRLVGDDEQYF	TGTGCCAGCAGCCAACGGCTGGTAGGGGACGACGAGCAGTACTTC
.	TRBV7-7	.	TRBJ2-3	CASSVTGGTDTQYF	TGTGCCAGCAGCGTGACAGGAGGCACAGATACGCAGTATTTT
.	TRBV25-1	.	TRBJ2-7	CASTGDRPWVYEQYF	TGTGCCAGCACCGGCGATCGTCCTTGGGTCTACGAGCAGTACTTC
few	TRBV3-1	TRBD1	TRBJ2-1	CASSEGAGVAEQFF	TGTGCCAGCAGCGAGGGGGCCGGAGTTGCTGAGCAGTTCTTC
many	TRBV30	.	TRBJ2-2	CAAPQYPTGELFF	TGTGCCGCCCCACAGTATCCCACCGGGGAGCTGTTTTTT
few	TRBV5-1	TRBD1	TRBJ2-7	CASSSTGAAYEQYF	TGCGCCAGCAGCTCGACAGGGGCAGCCTACGAGCAGTACTTC
few	TRBV12-3/TRBV12-4	TRBD2	TRBJ2-1	CASSPWTSGRNEQFF	TGTGCCAGCAGTCCCTGGACTAGCGGGAGGAATGAGCAGTTCTTC
.	TRBV25-1	TRBD2	TRBJ2-1	CASESTSGRPLEQFF	TGTGCCAGCGAGTCGACTAGCGGGAGGCCTCTTGAGCAGTTCTTC
.	TRBV6-9	.	TRBJ2-1	CASSIWTDNNEQFF	TGTGCCAGCAGTATATGGACAGACAACAATGAGCAGTTCTTC